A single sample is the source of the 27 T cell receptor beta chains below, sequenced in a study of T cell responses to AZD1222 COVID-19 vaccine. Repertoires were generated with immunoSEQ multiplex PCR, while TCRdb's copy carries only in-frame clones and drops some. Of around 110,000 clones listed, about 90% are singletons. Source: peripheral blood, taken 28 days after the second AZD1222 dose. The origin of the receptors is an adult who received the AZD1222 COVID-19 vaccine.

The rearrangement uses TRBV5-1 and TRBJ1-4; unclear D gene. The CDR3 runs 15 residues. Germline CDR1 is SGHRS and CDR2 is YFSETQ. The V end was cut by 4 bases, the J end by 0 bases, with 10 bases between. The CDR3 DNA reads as TGCGCCAGCAGCACAACACCGTCAACTAATGAAAAACTGTTTTTT. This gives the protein CASSTTPSTNEKLFF.

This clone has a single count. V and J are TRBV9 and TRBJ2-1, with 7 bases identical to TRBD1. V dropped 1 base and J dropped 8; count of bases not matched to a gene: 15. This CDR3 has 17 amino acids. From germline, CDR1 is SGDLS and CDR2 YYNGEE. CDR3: CASSVRVTGQRGDEQFF. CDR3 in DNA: TGTGCCAGCAGCGTAAGGGTGACAGGGCAGAGGGGTGATGAGCAGTTCTTC.

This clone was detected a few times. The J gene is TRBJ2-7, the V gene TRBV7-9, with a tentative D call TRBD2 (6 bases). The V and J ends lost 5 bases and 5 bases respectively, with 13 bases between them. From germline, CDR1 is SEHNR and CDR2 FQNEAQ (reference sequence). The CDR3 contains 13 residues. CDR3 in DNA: TGTGCCAGCAGCCAATGGGGGAGGCACGAGCAGTACTTC. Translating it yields CASSQWGRHEQYF.

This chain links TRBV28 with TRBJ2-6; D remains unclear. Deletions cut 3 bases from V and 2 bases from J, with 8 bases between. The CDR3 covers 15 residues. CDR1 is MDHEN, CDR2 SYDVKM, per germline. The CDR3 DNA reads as TGTGCCAGCAGTTTGGATCTAGCTGGGGCCAACGTCCTGACTTTC. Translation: CASSLDLAGANVLTF. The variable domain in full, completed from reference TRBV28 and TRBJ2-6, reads DVKVTQSSRYLVKRTGEKVFLECVQDMDHENMFWYRQDPGLGLRLIYFSYDVKMKEKGDIPEGYSVSREKKERFSLILESASTNQTSMYLCASSLDLAGANVLTFGAGSRLTVL.

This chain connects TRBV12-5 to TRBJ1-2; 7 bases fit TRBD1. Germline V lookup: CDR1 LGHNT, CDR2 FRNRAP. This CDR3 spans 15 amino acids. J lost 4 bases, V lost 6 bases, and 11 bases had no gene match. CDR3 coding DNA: TGTGCTAGTGGCCCTGAGGGGGCGCGAAGCTATGGCTACACCTTC. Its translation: CASGPEGARSYGYTF.

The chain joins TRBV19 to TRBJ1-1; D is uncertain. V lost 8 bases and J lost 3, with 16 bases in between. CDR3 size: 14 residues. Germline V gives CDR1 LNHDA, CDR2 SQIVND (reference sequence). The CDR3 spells CASLLDAWDTEAFF. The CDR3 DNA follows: TGTGCCAGTCTTCTGGATGCGTGGGACACTGAAGCTTTCTTT.

CDR3 sequence (DNA): TGTGCCAGCAGCAAGGGGGCGTGGGAAAAACTGTTTTTT. Amino acid sequence: CASSKGAWEKLFF. V gene TRBV11-2 combines with J gene TRBJ1-4; 7 bases are a match to TRBD1. The CDR3 totals 13 residues. CDR1 and CDR2 from the germline V gene are SGHAT and FQNNGV. The ends lost 5 bases at V and 8 bases at J; junction bases unmatched: 5.

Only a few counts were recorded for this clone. DNA for the CDR3: TGTGCCAGCAGCCCTCTCCACGGTCAGGGGAGCTACGAGCAGTACTTC. Protein sequence: CASSPLHGQGSYEQYF. This chain joins TRBV11-2 and TRBJ2-7; possible D gene TRBD1, 6 bases. With 5 bases removed from V and 3 bases from J, the gap between germline ends came to 20 bases. Germline CDR1 SGHAT, CDR2 FQNNGV. The CDR3 loop spans 16 amino acids.

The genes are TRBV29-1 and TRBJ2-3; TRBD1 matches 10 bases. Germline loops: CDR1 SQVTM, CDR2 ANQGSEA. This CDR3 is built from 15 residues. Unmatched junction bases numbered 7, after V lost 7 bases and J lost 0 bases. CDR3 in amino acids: CSADGTGDSTDTQYF. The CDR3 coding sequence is TGCAGCGCCGACGGGACAGGGGATAGCACAGATACGCAGTATTTT.

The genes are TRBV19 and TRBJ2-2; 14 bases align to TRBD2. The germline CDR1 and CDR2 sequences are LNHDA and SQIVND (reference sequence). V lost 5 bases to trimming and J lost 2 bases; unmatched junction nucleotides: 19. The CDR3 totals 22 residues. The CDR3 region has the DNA TGTGCCAGTAGTCCCTGGGACTTCCAGGGACTAGCGGGAGAGATAAACACCGGGGAGCTGTTTTTT. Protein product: CASSPWDFQGLAGEINTGELFF.

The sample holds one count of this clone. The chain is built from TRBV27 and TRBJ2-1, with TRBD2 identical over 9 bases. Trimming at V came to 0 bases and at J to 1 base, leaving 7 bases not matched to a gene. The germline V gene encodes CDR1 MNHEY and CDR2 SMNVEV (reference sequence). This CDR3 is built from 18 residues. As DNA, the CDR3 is TGTGCCAGCAGTTTATCGCCGATAGCGGGAGAGTCCTACAATGAGCAGTTCTTC. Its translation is CASSLSPIAGESYNEQFF.

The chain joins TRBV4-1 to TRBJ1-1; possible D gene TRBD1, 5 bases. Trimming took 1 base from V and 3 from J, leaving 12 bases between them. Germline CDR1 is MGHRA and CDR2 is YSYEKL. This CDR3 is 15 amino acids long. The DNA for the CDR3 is TGCGCCAGCAGCCAAGTTTTCGGGGGTGACACTGAAGCTTTCTTT. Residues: CASSQVFGGDTEAFF.

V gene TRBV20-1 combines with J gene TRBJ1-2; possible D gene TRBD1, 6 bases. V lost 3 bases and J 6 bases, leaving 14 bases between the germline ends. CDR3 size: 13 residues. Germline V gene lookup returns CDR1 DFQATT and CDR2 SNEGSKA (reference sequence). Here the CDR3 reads CSASVGSGDGYTF. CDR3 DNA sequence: TGCAGTGCTAGTGTTGGGTCAGGGGATGGCTACACCTTC.

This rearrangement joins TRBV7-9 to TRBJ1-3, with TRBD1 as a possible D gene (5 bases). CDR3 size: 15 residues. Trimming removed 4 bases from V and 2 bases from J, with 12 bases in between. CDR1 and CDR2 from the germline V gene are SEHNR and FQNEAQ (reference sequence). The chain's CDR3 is CASSSGIRPGNTIYF. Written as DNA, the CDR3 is TGTGCCAGCAGCTCAGGGATTCGCCCTGGAAACACCATATATTTT.

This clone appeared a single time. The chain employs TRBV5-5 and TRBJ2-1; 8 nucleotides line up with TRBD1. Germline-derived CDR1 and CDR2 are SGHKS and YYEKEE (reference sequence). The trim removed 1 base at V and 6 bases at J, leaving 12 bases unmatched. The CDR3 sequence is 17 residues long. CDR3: CASSLTGGQVKVNEQFF. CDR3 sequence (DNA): TGTGCCAGCAGCTTGACAGGGGGGCAGGTAAAAGTCAATGAGCAGTTCTTC.

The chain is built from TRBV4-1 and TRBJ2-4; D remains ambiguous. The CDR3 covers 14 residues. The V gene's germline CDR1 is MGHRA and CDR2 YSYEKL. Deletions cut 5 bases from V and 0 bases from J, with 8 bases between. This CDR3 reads CASSSVEAKNIQYF. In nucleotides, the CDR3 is TGCGCCAGCAGCTCAGTCGAAGCCAAAAACATTCAGTACTTC.

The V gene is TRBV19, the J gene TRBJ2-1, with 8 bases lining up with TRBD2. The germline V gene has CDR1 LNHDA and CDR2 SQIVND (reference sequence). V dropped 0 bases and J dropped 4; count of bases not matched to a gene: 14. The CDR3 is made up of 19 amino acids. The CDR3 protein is CASSIDFSGTKKEYNEQFF. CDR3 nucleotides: TGTGCCAGTAGTATAGATTTTAGCGGGACTAAAAAAGAATACAATGAGCAGTTCTTC.

The CDR3 region has the DNA TGTGCCAGTAGTATAGGGGCCCTTGAAGCTTTCTTT. This translates into CASSIGALEAFF. V usage is TRBV19 and J usage is TRBJ1-1; D is unresolved. V gave up 1 base and J gave up 7 bases, with 7 bases separating them. The CDR3 extends over 12 amino acids. CDR1 and CDR2 from the germline V gene are LNHDA and SQIVND (reference sequence).

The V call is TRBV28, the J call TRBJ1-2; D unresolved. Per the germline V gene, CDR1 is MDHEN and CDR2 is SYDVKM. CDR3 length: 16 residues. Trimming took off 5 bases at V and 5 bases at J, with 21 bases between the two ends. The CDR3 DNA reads TGTGCCAGCAGTCTAACCCTTCTAATAGACCCTTATGGCTACACCTTC. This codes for CASSLTLLIDPYGYTF.

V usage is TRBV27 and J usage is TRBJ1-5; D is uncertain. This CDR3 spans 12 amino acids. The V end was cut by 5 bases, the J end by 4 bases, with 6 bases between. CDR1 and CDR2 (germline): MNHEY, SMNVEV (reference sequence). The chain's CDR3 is CASSPPNQPQHF. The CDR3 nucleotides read TGTGCCAGCAGTCCCCCAAATCAGCCCCAGCATTTT.

The CDR3 region is CASRPTGYNEQFF. As DNA, the CDR3 is TGTGCCAGCAGGCCTACAGGGTACAATGAGCAGTTCTTC. V and J are TRBV6-5 and TRBJ2-1, with a tentative D call TRBD1 (6 bases). V was cut by 6 bases and J by 4 bases, with 10 bases left in between. This CDR3 contains 13 residues. Germline V gene lookup returns CDR1 MNHEY and CDR2 SVGAGI.

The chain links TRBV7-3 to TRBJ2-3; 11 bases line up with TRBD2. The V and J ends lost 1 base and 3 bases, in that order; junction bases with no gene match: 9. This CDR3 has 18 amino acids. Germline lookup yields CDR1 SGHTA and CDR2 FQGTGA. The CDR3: CASSLSISSGRKTDTQYF. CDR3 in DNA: TGTGCCAGCAGCTTAAGTATCTCTAGCGGGAGGAAGACAGATACGCAGTATTTT.

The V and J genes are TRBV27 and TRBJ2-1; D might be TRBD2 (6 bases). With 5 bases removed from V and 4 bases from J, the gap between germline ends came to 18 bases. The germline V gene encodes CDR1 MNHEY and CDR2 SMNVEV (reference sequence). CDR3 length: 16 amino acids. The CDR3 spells CASSPDLAAGYNEQFF. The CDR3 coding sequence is TGTGCCAGCAGTCCTGACTTAGCGGCCGGATACAATGAGCAGTTCTTC.

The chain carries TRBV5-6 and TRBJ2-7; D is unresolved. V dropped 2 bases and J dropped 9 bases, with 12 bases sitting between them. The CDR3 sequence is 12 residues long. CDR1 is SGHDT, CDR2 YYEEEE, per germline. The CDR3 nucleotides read TGTGCCAGCAGCTTAGGTGACAACCGGCAGTACTTC. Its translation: CASSLGDNRQYF.

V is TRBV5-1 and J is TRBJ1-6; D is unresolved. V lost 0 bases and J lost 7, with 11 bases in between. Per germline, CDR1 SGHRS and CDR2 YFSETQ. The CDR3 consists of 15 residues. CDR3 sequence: CASSLVWERNSPLHF. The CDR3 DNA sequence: TGCGCCAGCAGCTTGGTATGGGAAAGGAATTCACCCCTCCACTTT.

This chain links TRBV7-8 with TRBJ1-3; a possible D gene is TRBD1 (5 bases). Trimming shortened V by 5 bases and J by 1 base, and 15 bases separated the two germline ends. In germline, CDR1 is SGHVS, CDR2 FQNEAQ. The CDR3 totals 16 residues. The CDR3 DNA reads TGTGCCAGCAGCCGTCCCCCCTCAGGGTCTGGAAACACCATATATTTT. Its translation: CASSRPPSGSGNTIYF.

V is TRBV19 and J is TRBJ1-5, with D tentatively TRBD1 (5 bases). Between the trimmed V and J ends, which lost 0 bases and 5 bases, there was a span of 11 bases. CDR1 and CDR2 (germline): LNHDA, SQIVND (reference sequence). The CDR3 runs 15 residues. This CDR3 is CASSIEWGYDQPQHF. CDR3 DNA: TGTGCCAGTAGTATAGAGTGGGGCTACGATCAGCCCCAGCATTTT.